A selection of T cell receptor beta chains follows, all from one sample in a study of vaccination and CD4 T cells after COVID-19. Antigens for these TCRs are unknown. TCRdb called the PCR reads again in MiXCR, with one record for every CDR3 protein. The sample contains about 19,000 distinct CDR3 sequences, 49% of which appear only once. Material: CD4+ T cells from blood, cultured in vitro. The receptor set was obtained from a human donor who had recovered from COVID-19. Each CDR3 is given with its conserved first and last residue. A D gene is named only where the DNA matches it firmly. Clone size, where shown, is once, few, many, or a class for clones that have expanded.

J,D,size,V,DNA,CDR3
TRBJ1-2,-,few,TRBV5-8,TGTGCCAGCAGCTTGTCTACTCTGGGCCGGGGTAACTATGGCTACACCTTC,CASSLSTLGRGNYGYTF
TRBJ2-7,-,-,TRBV6-2/TRBV6-3,TGTGCCAGCAGTCCTTTTTGGGAGCAGTACTTC,CASSPFWEQYF
TRBJ2-7,TRBD2,few,TRBV2,TGTGCCAGCAGTGGGACTAGCGGCTACGAGCAGTACTTC,CASSGTSGYEQYF
TRBJ2-1,-,-,TRBV20-1,TGCAGTGCTTCGGCGGTTGACAATGAGCAGTTCTTC,CSASAVDNEQFF
TRBJ2-5,-,-,TRBV6-1,TGTGCCAGCAGTGGGGTTGAGACCCAGTACTTC,CASSGVETQYF
TRBJ1-1,TRBD1,-,TRBV20-1,TGCAGTGCTAGCCGGGCAGGGGGCAGGTACACTGAAGCTTTCTTT,CSASRAGGRYTEAFF
TRBJ2-5,-,few,TRBV19,TGTGCCAGTAGTCCAGGGGCAGGGAGTGAGACCCAGTACTTC,CASSPGAGSETQYF
TRBJ1-1,-,few,TRBV7-2,TGTGCCAGCAGCCCCGCCGGATTTTCAACTGAAGCTTTCTTT,CASSPAGFSTEAFF
TRBJ1-2,TRBD1,-,TRBV25-1,TGTGCCAGCACCAGGGGGTACGGCTATGGCTACACCTTC,CASTRGYGYGYTF
TRBJ1-6,TRBD1,-,TRBV6-5,TGTGCCAGCAGTTACGAGGGACAGGGAAATTCACCCCTCCACTTT,CASSYEGQGNSPLHF